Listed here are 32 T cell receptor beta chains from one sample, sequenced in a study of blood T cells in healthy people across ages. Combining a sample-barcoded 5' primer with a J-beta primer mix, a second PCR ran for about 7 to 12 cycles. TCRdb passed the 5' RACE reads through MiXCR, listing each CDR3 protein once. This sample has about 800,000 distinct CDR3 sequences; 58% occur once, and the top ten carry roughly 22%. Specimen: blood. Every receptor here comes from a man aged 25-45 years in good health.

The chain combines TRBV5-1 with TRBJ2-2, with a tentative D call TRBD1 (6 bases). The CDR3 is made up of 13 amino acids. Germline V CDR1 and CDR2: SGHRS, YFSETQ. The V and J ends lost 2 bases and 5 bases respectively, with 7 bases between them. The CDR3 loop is CASSFGQTGELFF. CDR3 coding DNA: TGCGCCAGCAGCTTCGGACAGACCGGGGAGCTGTTTTTT.

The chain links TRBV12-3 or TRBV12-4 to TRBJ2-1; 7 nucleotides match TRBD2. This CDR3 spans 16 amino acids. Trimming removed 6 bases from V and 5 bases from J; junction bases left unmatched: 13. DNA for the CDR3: TGTGCCAGCAGACTCGACTCTAGCGGAGCCCACAATGAGCAGTTCTTC. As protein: CASRLDSSGAHNEQFF.

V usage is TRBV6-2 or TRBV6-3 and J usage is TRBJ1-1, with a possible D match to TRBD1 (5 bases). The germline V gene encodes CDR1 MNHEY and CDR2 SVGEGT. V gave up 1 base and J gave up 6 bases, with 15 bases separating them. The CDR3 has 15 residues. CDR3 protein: CASSYFGRESAEAFF. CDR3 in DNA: TGTGCCAGCAGTTACTTTGGCAGGGAGTCGGCTGAAGCTTTCTTT.

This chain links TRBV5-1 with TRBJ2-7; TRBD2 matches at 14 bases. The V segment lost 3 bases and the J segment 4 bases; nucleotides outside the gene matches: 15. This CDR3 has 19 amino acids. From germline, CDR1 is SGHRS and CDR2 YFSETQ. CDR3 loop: CASSWWTSGGTSESYEQYF. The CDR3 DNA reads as TGCGCCAGCAGCTGGTGGACTAGCGGGGGGACCTCGGAGTCTTACGAGCAGTACTTC.

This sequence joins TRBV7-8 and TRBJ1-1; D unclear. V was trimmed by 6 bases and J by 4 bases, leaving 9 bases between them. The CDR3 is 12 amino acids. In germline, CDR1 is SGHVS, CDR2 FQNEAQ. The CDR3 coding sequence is TGTGCCAGCAGTCACCTGGGCACTGAAGCTTTCTTT. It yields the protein CASSHLGTEAFF.

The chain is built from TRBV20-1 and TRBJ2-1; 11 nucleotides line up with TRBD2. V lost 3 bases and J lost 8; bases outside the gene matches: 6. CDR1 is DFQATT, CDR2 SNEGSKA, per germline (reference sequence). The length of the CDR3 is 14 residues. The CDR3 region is CSASGLAGGYEQFF. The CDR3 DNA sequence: TGCAGTGCTAGCGGGCTAGCGGGGGGTTATGAGCAGTTCTTC.

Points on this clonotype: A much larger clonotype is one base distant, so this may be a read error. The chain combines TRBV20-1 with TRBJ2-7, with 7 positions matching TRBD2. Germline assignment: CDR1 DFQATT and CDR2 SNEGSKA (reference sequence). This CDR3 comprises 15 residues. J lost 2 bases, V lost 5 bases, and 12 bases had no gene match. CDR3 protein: CSAPPSWGGAYEQYF. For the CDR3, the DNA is TGCAGTGCTCCACCCTCCTGGGGGGGGGCCTACGAGCAGTACTTC.

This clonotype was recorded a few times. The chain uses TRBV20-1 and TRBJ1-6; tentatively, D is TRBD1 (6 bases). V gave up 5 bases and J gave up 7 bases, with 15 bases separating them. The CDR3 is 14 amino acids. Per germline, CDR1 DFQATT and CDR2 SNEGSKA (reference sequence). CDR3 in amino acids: CSAFSGGANSPLHF. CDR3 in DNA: TGCAGTGCTTTCTCGGGGGGGGCGAATTCACCCCTCCACTTT.

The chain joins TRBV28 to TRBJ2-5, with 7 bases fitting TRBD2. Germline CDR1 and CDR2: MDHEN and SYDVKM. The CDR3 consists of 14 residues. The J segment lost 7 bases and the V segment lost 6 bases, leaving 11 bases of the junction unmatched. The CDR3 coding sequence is TGTGCCAGCAGACCCGGGACTATCCCTCCGACCCAGTACTTC. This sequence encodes CASRPGTIPPTQYF.

CDR3 region: CASTFYNEQFF. The CDR3 DNA follows: TGTGCCAGCACTTTTTACAATGAGCAGTTCTTC. The chain couples TRBV6-1 to TRBJ2-1; D is ambiguous. V lost 7 bases to trimming and J lost 4 bases, with 5 bases between them. From germline, CDR1 is MNHNS and CDR2 SASEGT. The CDR3 length is 11 residues.

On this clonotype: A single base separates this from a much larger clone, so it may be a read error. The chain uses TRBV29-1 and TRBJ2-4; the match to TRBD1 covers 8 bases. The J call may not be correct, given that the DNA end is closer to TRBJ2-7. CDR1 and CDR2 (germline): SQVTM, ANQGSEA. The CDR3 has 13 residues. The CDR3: CSGEPGGSYEQYF. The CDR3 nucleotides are TGCAGCGGTGAACCAGGGGGCTCGTACGAGCAGTACTTC.

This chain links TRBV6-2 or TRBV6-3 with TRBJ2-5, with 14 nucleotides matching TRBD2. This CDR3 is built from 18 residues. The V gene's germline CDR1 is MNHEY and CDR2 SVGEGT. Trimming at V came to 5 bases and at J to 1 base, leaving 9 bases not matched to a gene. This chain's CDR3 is CASSTSRGLAGGQETQYF. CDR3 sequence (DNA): TGTGCCAGCAGTACATCAAGAGGACTAGCGGGAGGCCAAGAGACCCAGTACTTC.

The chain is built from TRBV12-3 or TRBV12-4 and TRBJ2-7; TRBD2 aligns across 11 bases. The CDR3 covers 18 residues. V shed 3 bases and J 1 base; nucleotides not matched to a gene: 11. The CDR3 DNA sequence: TGTGCCAGCAGTTTTCCCCAATTACTAGCGGGAGAGTCCTACGAGCAGTACTTC. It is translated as CASSFPQLLAGESYEQYF.

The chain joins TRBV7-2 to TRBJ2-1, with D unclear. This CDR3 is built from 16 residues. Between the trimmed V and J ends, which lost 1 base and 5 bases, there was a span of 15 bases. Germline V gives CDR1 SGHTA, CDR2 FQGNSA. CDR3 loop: CASSLGSDQTNNEQFF. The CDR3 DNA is TGTGCCAGCAGCTTAGGGTCGGACCAGACCAACAATGAGCAGTTCTTC. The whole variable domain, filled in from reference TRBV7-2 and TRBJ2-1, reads GAGVSQSPSNKVTEKGKDVELRCDPISGHTALYWYRQSLGQGLEFLIYFQGNSAPDKSGLPSDRFSAERTGGSVSTLTIQRTQQEDSAVYLCASSLGSDQTNNEQFFGPGTRLTVL.

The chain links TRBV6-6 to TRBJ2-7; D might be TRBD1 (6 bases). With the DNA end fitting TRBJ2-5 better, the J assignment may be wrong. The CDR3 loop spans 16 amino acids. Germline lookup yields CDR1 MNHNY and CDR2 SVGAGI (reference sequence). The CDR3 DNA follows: TGTGCCAGCCAAAGGCATGGCACAGGGAGAGGGGAGACCCAGTACTTC. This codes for CASQRHGTGRGETQYF.

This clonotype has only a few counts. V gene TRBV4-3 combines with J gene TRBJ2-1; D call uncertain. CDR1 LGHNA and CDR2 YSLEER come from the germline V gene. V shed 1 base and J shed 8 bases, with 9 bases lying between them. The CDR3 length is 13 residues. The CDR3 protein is CASSQGRWDEQFF. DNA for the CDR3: TGCGCCAGCAGCCAAGGACGGTGGGATGAGCAGTTCTTC.

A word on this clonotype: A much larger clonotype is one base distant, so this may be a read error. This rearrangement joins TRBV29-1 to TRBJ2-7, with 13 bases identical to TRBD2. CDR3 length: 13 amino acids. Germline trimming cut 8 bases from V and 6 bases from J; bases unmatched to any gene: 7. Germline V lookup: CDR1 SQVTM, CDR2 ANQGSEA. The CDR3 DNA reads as TGCAGCATCGGGACTAGCGGGATTGCCGAGCAGTACTTC. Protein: CSIGTSGIAEQYF.

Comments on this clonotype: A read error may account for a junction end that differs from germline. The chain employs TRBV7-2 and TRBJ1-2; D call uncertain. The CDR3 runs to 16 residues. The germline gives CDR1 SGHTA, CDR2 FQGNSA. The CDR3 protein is CANSPGHLLEGYGYTF. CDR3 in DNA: TGTGCCAACAGCCCAGGCCACCTTCTTGAGGGCTATGGCTACACCTTC.

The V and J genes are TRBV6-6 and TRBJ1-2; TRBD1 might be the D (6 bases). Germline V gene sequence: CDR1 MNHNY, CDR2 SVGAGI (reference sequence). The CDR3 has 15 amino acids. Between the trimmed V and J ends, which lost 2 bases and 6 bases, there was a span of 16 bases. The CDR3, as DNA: TGTGCCAGCAGTTACACGCAGACGACAGGCAATGGCTACACCTTC. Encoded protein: CASSYTQTTGNGYTF.

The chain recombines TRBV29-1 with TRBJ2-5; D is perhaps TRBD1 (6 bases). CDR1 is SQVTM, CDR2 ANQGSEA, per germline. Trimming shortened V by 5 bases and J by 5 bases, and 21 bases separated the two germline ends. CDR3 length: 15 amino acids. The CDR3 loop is CSVTFSGTTGETQYF. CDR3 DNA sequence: TGCAGCGTTACCTTCTCCGGGACAACCGGGGAGACCCAGTACTTC.

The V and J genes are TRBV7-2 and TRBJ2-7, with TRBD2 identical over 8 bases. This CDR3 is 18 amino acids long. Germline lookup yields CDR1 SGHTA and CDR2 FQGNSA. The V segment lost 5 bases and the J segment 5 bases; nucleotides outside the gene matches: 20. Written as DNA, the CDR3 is TGTGCCAGCAGCACCCAGGTGGCGCCGGGAGGGCCCGTCAACGAGCAGTACTTC. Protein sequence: CASSTQVAPGGPVNEQYF.

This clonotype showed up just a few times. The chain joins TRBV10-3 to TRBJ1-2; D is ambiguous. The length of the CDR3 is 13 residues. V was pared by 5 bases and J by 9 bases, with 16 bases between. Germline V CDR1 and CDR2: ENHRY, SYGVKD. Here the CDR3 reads CAISSGLEGSYTF. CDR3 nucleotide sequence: TGTGCCATCAGTTCTGGACTGGAAGGGAGCTACACCTTC.

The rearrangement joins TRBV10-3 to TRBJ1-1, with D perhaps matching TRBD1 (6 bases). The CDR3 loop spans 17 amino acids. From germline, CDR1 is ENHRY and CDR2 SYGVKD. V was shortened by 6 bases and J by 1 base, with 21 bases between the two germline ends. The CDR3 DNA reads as TGTGCCATCAGGGACCGGGACATAGGTTCACCGAACACTGAAGCTTTCTTT. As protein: CAIRDRDIGSPNTEAFF.

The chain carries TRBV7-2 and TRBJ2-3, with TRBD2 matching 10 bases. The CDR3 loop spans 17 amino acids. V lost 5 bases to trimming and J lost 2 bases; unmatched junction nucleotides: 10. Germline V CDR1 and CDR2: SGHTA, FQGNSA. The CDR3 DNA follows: TGTGCCAGCAGCCCATTAGCGGGAGGAAGCAACACAGATACGCAGTATTTT. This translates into CASSPLAGGSNTDTQYF. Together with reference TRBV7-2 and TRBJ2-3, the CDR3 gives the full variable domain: GAGVSQSPSNKVTEKGKDVELRCDPISGHTALYWYRQSLGQGLEFLIYFQGNSAPDKSGLPSDRFSAERTGGSVSTLTIQRTQQEDSAVYLCASSPLAGGSNTDTQYFGPGTRLTVL.

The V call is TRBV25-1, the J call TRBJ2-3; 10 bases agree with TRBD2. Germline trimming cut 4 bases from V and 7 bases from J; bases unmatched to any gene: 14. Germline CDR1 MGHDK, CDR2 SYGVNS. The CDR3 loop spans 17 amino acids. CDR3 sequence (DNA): TGTGCCAGCAGTGGAAGGTCCAGCGGGAGGGCCGTAAATACGCAGTATTTT. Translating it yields CASSGRSSGRAVNTQYF.

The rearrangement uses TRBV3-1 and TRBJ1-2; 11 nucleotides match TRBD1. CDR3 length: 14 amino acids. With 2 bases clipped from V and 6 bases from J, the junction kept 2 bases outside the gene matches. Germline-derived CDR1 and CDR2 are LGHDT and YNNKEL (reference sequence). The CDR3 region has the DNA TGTGCCAGCAGCCAAAAGGACAGGGGGCATGGCTACACCTTC. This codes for CASSQKDRGHGYTF.

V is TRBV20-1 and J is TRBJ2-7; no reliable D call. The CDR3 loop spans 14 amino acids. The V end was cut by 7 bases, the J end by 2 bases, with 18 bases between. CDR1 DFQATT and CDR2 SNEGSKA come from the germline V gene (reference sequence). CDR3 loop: CSGPNLRLPYEQYF. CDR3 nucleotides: TGCAGTGGCCCCAACTTGAGACTTCCCTACGAGCAGTACTTC.

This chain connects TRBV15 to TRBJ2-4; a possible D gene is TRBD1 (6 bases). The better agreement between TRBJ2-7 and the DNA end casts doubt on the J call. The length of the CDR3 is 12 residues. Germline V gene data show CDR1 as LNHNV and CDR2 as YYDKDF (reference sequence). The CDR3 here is CASEGELYEQYF. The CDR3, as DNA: TGTGCCAGTGAGGGGGAGTTGTACGAGCAGTACTTC.

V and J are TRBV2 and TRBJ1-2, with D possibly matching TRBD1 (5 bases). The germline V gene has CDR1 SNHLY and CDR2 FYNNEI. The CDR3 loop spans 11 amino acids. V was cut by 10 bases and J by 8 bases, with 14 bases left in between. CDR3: CAIGTLRGYTF. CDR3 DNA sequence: TGTGCCATTGGGACCCTGCGGGGCTACACCTTC.

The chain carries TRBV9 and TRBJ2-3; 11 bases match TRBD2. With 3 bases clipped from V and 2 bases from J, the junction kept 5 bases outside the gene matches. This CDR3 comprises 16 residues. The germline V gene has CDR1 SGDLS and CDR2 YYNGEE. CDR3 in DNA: TGTGCCAGCAGCGCCCCTAGCGGGGGGCACACAGATACGCAGTATTTT. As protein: CASSAPSGGHTDTQYF. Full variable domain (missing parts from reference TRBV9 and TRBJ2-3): DSGVTQTPKHLITATGQRVTLRCSPRSGDLSVYWYQQSLDQGLQFLIQYYNGEERAKGNILERFSAQQFPDLHSELNLSSLELGDSALYFCASSAPSGGHTDTQYFGPGTRLTVL.

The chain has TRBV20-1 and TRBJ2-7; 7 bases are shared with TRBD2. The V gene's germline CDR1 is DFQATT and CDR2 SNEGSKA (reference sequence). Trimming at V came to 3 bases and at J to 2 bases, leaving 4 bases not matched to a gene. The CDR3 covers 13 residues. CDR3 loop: CSARGGFTYEQYF. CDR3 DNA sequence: TGCAGTGCTAGGGGAGGGTTCACCTACGAGCAGTACTTC.

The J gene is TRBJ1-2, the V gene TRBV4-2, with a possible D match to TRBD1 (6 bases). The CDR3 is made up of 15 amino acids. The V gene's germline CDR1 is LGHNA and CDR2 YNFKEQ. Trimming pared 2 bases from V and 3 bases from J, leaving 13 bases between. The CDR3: CASSQLTGRDYGYTF. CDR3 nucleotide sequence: TGTGCCAGCAGCCAATTAACAGGGCGGGACTATGGCTACACCTTC.